The clone carrying this TCR beta chain was recorded once. The source of the sample is a study of blood T cell repertoires in COVID-19. Study-level information: Collection of acute and convalescent COVID-19 samples took place in the United States, Italy and Spain.

Repertoires were generated with immunoSEQ multiplex PCR, while TCRdb's copy carries only in-frame clones and drops some. The sample contains over 150,000 clones, around 80% of which appear only once. J gave up 4 bases and V 3 bases, and 7 bases lay outside the gene matches. Germline CDR1 reads LNHDA; CDR2 reads SQIVND (reference sequence). This CDR3 is 16 amino acids long. The sample taken for sequencing was peripheral blood. The rearrangement links TRBV19 to TRBJ2-1; 9 bases fit TRBD2. This TCR was recovered from a human donor in a cohort sampled during active COVID-19. In DNA form, the CDR3 reads TGTGCCAGTAGTATTTTGGCTAGCGGGATATACAATGAGCAGTTCTTC. This encodes CASSILASGIYNEQFF. Full variable domain (rest looked up from reference TRBV19 and TRBJ2-1): DGGITQSPKYLFRKEGQNVTLSCEQNLNHDAMYWYRQDPGQGLRLIYYSQIVNDFQKGDIAEGYSVSREKKESFPLTVTSAQKNPTAFYLCASSILASGIYNEQFFGPGTRLTVL.